Below, 27 T cell receptor beta chains from the same sample are listed, as sequenced in a study of blood T cell repertoires in COVID-19. Here immunoSEQ multiplex PCR was the method, and the copy in TCRdb shows in-frame clones only, minus some. The table lists 250,000 to 350,000 clones, roughly 87% of them singletons. Sequences were obtained from peripheral blood. The receptors originated from a woman in her fifties or sixties who had recovered from COVID-19.

The chain recombines TRBV9 with TRBJ2-2, with D possibly TRBD1 on 6 matching bases. V was clipped by 2 bases and J by 1 base, with 9 bases between them. The CDR3 spans 15 residues. CDR1 SGDLS and CDR2 YYNGEE come from the germline V gene. The CDR3 here is CASSVTGLNTGELFF. DNA of the CDR3: TGTGCCAGCAGCGTCACAGGGCTGAACACCGGGGAGCTGTTTTTT.

This clone turned up a few times. This chain joins TRBV7-8 and TRBJ2-3, with TRBD2 matching over 7 bases. The CDR3 covers 15 residues. V lost 3 bases and J lost 5; bases outside the gene matches: 8. In germline, CDR1 is SGHVS, CDR2 FQNEAQ. The CDR3 DNA follows: TGTGCCAGCAGCTTGAGGCGGGAGTTGAGAGATACGCAGTATTTT. It translates to CASSLRRELRDTQYF.

The chain combines TRBV7-3 with TRBJ2-7, with TRBD1 identical over 9 bases. Germline-derived CDR1 and CDR2 are SGHTA and FQGTGA. The ends lost 5 bases at V and 4 bases at J; junction bases unmatched: 9. The CDR3 length is 15 residues. CDR3: CASSISGTGIYEQYF. CDR3 coding DNA: TGTGCCAGCAGCATCTCCGGGACAGGGATTTACGAGCAGTACTTC.

This clone was seen once. J is TRBJ1-2 and V is TRBV2; tentatively, D is TRBD1 (6 bases). Deletions cut 1 base from V and 5 bases from J, with 20 bases between. Germline-derived CDR1 and CDR2 are SNHLY and FYNNEI. The CDR3 runs 17 residues. CDR3 sequence: CASSEEGTTRSLYGYTF. CDR3 sequence (DNA): TGTGCCAGCAGTGAAGAAGGGACAACAAGGTCTCTTTATGGCTACACCTTC.

The chain recombines TRBV5-1 with TRBJ2-1; D perhaps matches TRBD1 (5 bases). Germline CDR1 and CDR2: SGHRS and YFSETQ. This CDR3 spans 16 amino acids. Trimming left V 4 bases short and J 1 base short, with 15 bases between. In nucleotides, the CDR3 is TGCGCCAGCAGCCGGCAGGTGCAGGGATCCTACAATGAGCAGTTCTTC. Translated, it gives CASSRQVQGSYNEQFF.

This chain connects TRBV27 to TRBJ2-7; maybe TRBD2 (6 bases). The germline V gene encodes CDR1 MNHEY and CDR2 SMNVEV (reference sequence). Trimming took off 6 bases at V and 0 bases at J, with 21 bases between the two ends. The length of the CDR3 is 17 residues. The CDR3 DNA is TGTGCCAGCAGCTCCAGGGCGGGGTTCAAAATCTCCTACGAGCAGTACTTC. Its translation: CASSSRAGFKISYEQYF.

The J gene is TRBJ1-2, the V gene TRBV5-4; 9 bases agree with TRBD1. The CDR3 loop spans 14 amino acids. V was clipped by 3 bases and J by 8 bases; unmatched bases: 8. Germline assignment: CDR1 SGHNT and CDR2 YYREEE (reference sequence). CDR3 DNA sequence: TGTGCCAGCAGCTCGGACAGGGGCCGGGGGGGCTACACCTTC. It encodes CASSSDRGRGGYTF.

This clone was detected a few times. The DNA of the CDR3 is TGTGCCAGCAGTTACTCTAGCTCTGACAGGTCCTATGGCTACACCTTC. Its protein is CASSYSSSDRSYGYTF. The gene calls are TRBV6-6 and TRBJ1-2, with D maybe TRBD1 (6 bases). Trimming removed 0 bases at V and 4 bases at J, with 15 bases between. CDR1 is MNHNY and CDR2 is SVGAGI in the germline V gene (reference sequence). This CDR3 region has 16 residues.

This chain connects TRBV6-6 to TRBJ2-3; 12 bases match TRBD2. The ends lost 5 bases at V and 1 base at J; junction bases unmatched: 13. The germline V gene encodes CDR1 MNHNY and CDR2 SVGAGI (reference sequence). The CDR3 runs 19 residues. CDR3 DNA: TGTGCCAGCAGTCCCCGGGGACTAGCGGGTCTCGAGGGCACAGATACGCAGTATTTT. Translation: CASSPRGLAGLEGTDTQYF.

This clone was detected once. The chain employs TRBV5-1 and TRBJ2-5; 9 bases match TRBD2. J was trimmed by 5 bases and V by 5 bases; bases with no gene match: 10. CDR1 and CDR2 (germline): SGHRS, YFSETQ. The CDR3 spans 15 residues. CDR3 in DNA: TGCGCCAGCAGGGATGTCGGGCGGGGGGGCGAGACCCAGTACTTC. Translated: CASRDVGRGGETQYF.

The rearrangement uses TRBV19 and TRBJ1-5; the D is unclear. The CDR3 has 12 residues. Trimming removed 4 bases at V and 3 bases at J, with 4 bases between. Germline assignment: CDR1 LNHDA and CDR2 SQIVND (reference sequence). The CDR3 protein is CASSRVNQPQHF. DNA for the CDR3: TGTGCCAGTAGTAGAGTCAATCAGCCCCAGCATTTT. Drawing the rest from reference TRBV19 and TRBJ1-5, the complete variable domain is DGGITQSPKYLFRKEGQNVTLSCEQNLNHDAMYWYRQDPGQGLRLIYYSQIVNDFQKGDIAEGYSVSREKKESFPLTVTSAQKNPTAFYLCASSRVNQPQHFGDGTRLSIL.

The gene calls are TRBV7-9 and TRBJ1-5, with D perhaps matching TRBD1 (5 bases). Trimming shortened V by 8 bases and J by 1 base, and 9 bases separated the two germline ends. Looked up from germline, CDR1 is SEHNR and CDR2 is FQNEAQ (reference sequence). The CDR3 runs to 13 residues. CDR3 sequence (DNA): TGTGCCAGCGGAAGGGGAAGCAATCAGCCCCAGCATTTT. It translates to CASGRGSNQPQHF.

In this sample, this clone turned up once. The rearrangement links TRBV10-3 to TRBJ1-2, with unresolved D. Deletions cut 6 bases from V and 2 bases from J, with 4 bases between. The CDR3 has 11 residues. The germline gives CDR1 ENHRY, CDR2 SYGVKD. This CDR3 is CAIRSNYGYTF. CDR3 DNA: TGTGCCATCAGAAGCAACTATGGCTACACCTTC.

The J gene is TRBJ2-1, the V gene TRBV9; TRBD2 might be the D (6 bases). Trimming removed 1 base at V and 5 bases at J, with 16 bases between. The CDR3 length is 16 residues. The germline V gene has CDR1 SGDLS and CDR2 YYNGEE. The CDR3 sequence is CASSVRGGAGDNEQFF. The CDR3 DNA reads TGTGCCAGCAGCGTAAGAGGAGGGGCGGGCGACAATGAGCAGTTCTTC.

J is TRBJ2-1 and V is TRBV4-2; TRBD2 matches 9 bases. CDR1 is LGHNA and CDR2 is YNFKEQ in the germline V gene. V was pared by 0 bases and J by 5 bases, with 5 bases of the junction left unmatched. The CDR3 is made up of 16 amino acids. CDR3 region: CASSQDMAGGHNEQFF. DNA for the CDR3: TGTGCCAGCAGCCAAGATATGGCGGGGGGGCACAATGAGCAGTTCTTC.

This sequence joins TRBV28 and TRBJ2-7; 7 nucleotides line up with TRBD2. CDR3 size: 17 residues. Per germline, CDR1 MDHEN and CDR2 SYDVKM. V lost 5 bases and J lost 3; bases outside the gene matches: 16. CDR3 DNA: TGTGCCAGCAGTCCCCCAGATGGGGCTAGCGGATTCTACGAGCAGTACTTC. Amino acids: CASSPPDGASGFYEQYF.

This clone has just a few counts. CDR3 bases: TGTGCCAGCAGTGAGGAAACAGCGGGGTCCTACAATGAGCAGTTCTTC. Translated: CASSEETAGSYNEQFF. The rearrangement uses TRBV25-1 and TRBJ2-1, with 7 bases lining up with TRBD2. J lost 1 base, V lost 3 bases, and 6 bases had no gene match. The germline V gene has CDR1 MGHDK and CDR2 SYGVNS. This CDR3 is built from 16 residues. Looking up the rest from reference TRBV25-1 and TRBJ2-1 gives the full variable domain: EADIYQTPRYLVIGTGKKITLECSQTMGHDKMYWYQQDPGMELHLIHYSYGVNSTEKGDLSSESTVSRIRTEHFPLTLESARPSHTSQYLCASSEETAGSYNEQFFGPGTRLTVL.

This rearrangement joins TRBV13 to TRBJ2-1, with TRBD2 matching 9 bases. This CDR3 contains 17 residues. Germline assignment: CDR1 PRHDT and CDR2 FYEKMQ (reference sequence). The J segment lost 4 bases and the V segment lost 3 bases, leaving 10 bases of the junction unmatched. This chain's CDR3 is CASSLSLAGIWYNEQFF. The DNA for the CDR3 is TGTGCCAGCAGCTTGAGTCTAGCGGGAATCTGGTACAATGAGCAGTTCTTC.

This chain links TRBV4-2 with TRBJ1-6, with D uncertain. Trimming stripped 0 bases from V and 0 bases from J, with 9 bases between. Germline V lookup: CDR1 LGHNA, CDR2 YNFKEQ. The CDR3 has 17 residues. The CDR3 sequence: CASSQEWFSSYNSPLHF. CDR3 sequence (DNA): TGTGCCAGCAGCCAAGAGTGGTTTAGCTCCTATAATTCACCCCTCCACTTT.

The count of this clone is one. This chain connects TRBV3-1 (or the pseudogene TRBV3-2) to TRBJ1-2; D is unresolved. Trimming cost V 0 bases and J 5 bases, with 10 bases left between them. CDR3 length: 14 residues. Germline V gives CDR1 LGHDT, CDR2 YNNKEL (reference sequence). CDR3 loop: CASSQEVQSYGYTF. The CDR3 coding sequence is TGTGCCAGCAGCCAAGAAGTACAGAGTTATGGCTACACCTTC.

The V and J genes are TRBV3-1 (or the pseudogene TRBV3-2) and TRBJ2-1, with 9 bases that match TRBD2. The CDR3 spans 19 residues. J was trimmed by 6 bases and V by 0 bases; bases with no gene match: 15. The germline V gene has CDR1 LGHDT and CDR2 YNNKEL (reference sequence). The CDR3 DNA reads as TGTGCCAGCAGCCAAGATCTAAGGCTGGCTAGCGGGAAACGCAATGAGCAGTTCTTC. Translating it yields CASSQDLRLASGKRNEQFF.

This clone was recorded once. The chain couples TRBV6-2 or TRBV6-3 to TRBJ2-1; D remains unclear. Germline CDR1 reads MNHEY; CDR2 reads SVGEGT. This CDR3 comprises 11 residues. Trimming took off 9 bases at V and 6 bases at J, with 9 bases between the two ends. The CDR3 DNA follows: TGTGCCAGTAGCCCCCTCAATGAGCAGTTCTTC. Residues: CASSPLNEQFF.

J is TRBJ2-2 and V is TRBV5-1; 12 bases line up with TRBD2. CDR3 length equals 21 residues. Looked up from germline, CDR1 is SGHRS and CDR2 is YFSETQ. The V segment lost 0 bases and the J segment 1 base; nucleotides outside the gene matches: 13. Here the CDR3 DNA reads TGCGCCAGCAGCTTGGAGGGAGGGACTAGCGGGTTGAATTGGAACACCGGGGAGCTGTTTTTT. It specifies CASSLEGGTSGLNWNTGELFF.

The chain recombines TRBV6-2 or TRBV6-3 with TRBJ1-1; D remains ambiguous. This CDR3 has 13 residues. The V end was cut by 5 bases, the J end by 4 bases, with 11 bases between. Germline V gene data show CDR1 as MNHEY and CDR2 as SVGEGT. CDR3 sequence (DNA): TGTGCCAGCAGTCCCGATCCGCGCACTGAAGCTTTCTTT. Translation gives CASSPDPRTEAFF.

V is TRBV30 and J is TRBJ1-3; D possibly corresponds to TRBD1 (6 bases). Per germline, CDR1 GTSNPN and CDR2 SVGIG (reference sequence). V was pared by 3 bases and J by 0 bases, with 15 bases between. The CDR3 contains 16 residues. The CDR3 coding sequence is TGTGCCTGGAGAGCTCCCGGGACAATCTCTGGAAACACCATATATTTT. Translation: CAWRAPGTISGNTIYF. The full variable domain, rest sourced from reference TRBV30 and TRBJ1-3, is SQTIHQWPATLVQPVGSPLSLECTVEGTSNPNLYWYRQAAGRGLQLLFYSVGIGQISSEVPQNLSASRPQDRQFILSSKKLLLSDSGFYLCAWRAPGTISGNTIYFGEGSWLTVV.

This clone was seen only once. The chain uses TRBV4-3 and TRBJ2-7; 12 bases are a match to TRBD1. Trimming cost V 3 bases and J 2 bases; bases outside gene matches: 2. Germline-derived CDR1 and CDR2 are LGHNA and YSLEER. The CDR3 has 15 amino acids. The CDR3 reads CASSQGTGGAYEQYF. DNA for the CDR3: TGCGCCAGCAGCCAGGGGACAGGGGGCGCCTACGAGCAGTACTTC.

The V call is TRBV25-1, the J call TRBJ2-3; 7 nucleotides agree with TRBD1. Germline CDR1 MGHDK, CDR2 SYGVNS. Germline trimming cut 2 bases from V and 6 bases from J; bases unmatched to any gene: 8. The CDR3 is 15 residues long. CDR3 nucleotides: TGTGCCAGCAGTGAAGCAGGCAGGGGGATGGATACGCAGTATTTT. It specifies CASSEAGRGMDTQYF.